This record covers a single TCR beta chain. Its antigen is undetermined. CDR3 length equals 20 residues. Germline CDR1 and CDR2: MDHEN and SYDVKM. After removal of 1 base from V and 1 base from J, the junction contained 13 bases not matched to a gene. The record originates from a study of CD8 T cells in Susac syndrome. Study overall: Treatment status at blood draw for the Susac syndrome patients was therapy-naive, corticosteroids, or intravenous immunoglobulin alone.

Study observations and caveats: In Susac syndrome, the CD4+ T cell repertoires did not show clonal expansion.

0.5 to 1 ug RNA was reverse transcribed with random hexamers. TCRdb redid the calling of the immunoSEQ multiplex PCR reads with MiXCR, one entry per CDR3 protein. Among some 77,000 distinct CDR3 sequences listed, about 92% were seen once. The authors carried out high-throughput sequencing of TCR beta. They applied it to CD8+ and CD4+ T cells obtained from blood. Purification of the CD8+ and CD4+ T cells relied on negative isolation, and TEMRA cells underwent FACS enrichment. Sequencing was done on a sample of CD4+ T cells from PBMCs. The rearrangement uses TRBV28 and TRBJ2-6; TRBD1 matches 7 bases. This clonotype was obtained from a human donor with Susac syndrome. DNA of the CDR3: TGTGCCAGCAGTTTATTTTCTGCCGGCAGGGGGATATCTGGGGCCAACGTCCTGACTTTC. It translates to CASSLFSAGRGISGANVLTF. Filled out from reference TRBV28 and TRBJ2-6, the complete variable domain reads DVKVTQSSRYLVKRTGEKVFLECVQDMDHENMFWYRQDPGLGLRLIYFSYDVKMKEKGDIPEGYSVSREKKERFSLILESASTNQTSMYLCASSLFSAGRGISGANVLTFGAGSRLTVL.